These T cell receptor beta chains were read from a single sample in a study of CD8+CD57+ T cells in acquired aplastic anemia. MiXCR, applied by TCRdb to the reads, yields one record per CDR3 protein. The repertoire consists of roughly 240,000 distinct CDR3 sequences, with 45% to 50% occurring once and the leading ten covering 6.5% to 8%. What was sequenced was sorted CD4+, CD8+, or CD8+CD57+ T cells (not recorded which) from PBMCs. Source of these receptors: a human donor with aplastic anemia. Each CDR3 is given with its conserved first and last residue. A D gene is named only where the DNA matches it firmly. A clone size is listed for some rows: how often the clone was seen (once, few, many), or a class if it is expanded.

>TRBV7-9|.|TRBJ2-7|many
TGTGCCAGCGCGGATACCTACGAGCAGTACTTC
CASADTYEQYF
>TRBV7-9|TRBD1|TRBJ1-2|many
TGTGCCAGCAGCTCGGACAGGGGTTATACCTTC
CASSSDRGYTF
>TRBV6-9|TRBD1|TRBJ1-1|.
TGTGCCAGCAGTTCCGTGACAGGGCTGGGCGCTGAAGCTTTCTTT
CASSSVTGLGAEAFF
>TRBV20-1|TRBD1|TRBJ1-1|many
TGCAGTGCAACGACAGGGTATATGAACACTGAAGCTTTCTTT
CSATTGYMNTEAFF
>TRBV20-1|TRBD2|TRBJ2-5|.
TGCAGTGCTAGACTCCAAGCGGGAGGTATCTCAGAGACCCAGTACTTC
CSARLQAGGISETQYF
>TRBV7-2|.|TRBJ1-4|many
TGTGCCAGCAGCTTAGCCCAGGGAGAGATAAATGAAAAACTGTTTTTT
CASSLAQGEINEKLFF
>TRBV19|.|TRBJ1-5|.
TGTGCCAGTCAAAGAGTAGGGAGTGACAATCAGCCCCAGCATTTT
CASQRVGSDNQPQHF
>TRBV19|.|TRBJ1-1|.
TGTGCCAGCAGCCAAGGGGCGGGGGCAGGCACTGAAGCTTTCTTT
CASSQGAGAGTEAFF
>TRBV9|TRBD1|TRBJ1-2|many
TGTGCCAGCAGCGTACGAGGGACAGGGAATAGCTACACCTTC
CASSVRGTGNSYTF
>TRBV9|.|TRBJ2-3|many
TGTGCCAGCAGCGCCGATCCGACCCGAAGCACTAGCACAGATACGCAGTATTTT
CASSADPTRSTSTDTQYF
>TRBV30|.|TRBJ1-1|.
TGTGCCTGGAGTGTATACACTGGTATGAACACTGAAGCTTTCTTT
CAWSVYTGMNTEAFF
>TRBV10-1|.|TRBJ2-7|.
TGCGCCAGCGGCCGATGGGGCCCCTACGAGCAGTACTTC
CASGRWGPYEQYF
>TRBV5-1|.|TRBJ1-1|many
TGCGCCAGCAGCCTGAACCGAGAGACCACTGAAGCTTTCTTT
CASSLNRETTEAFF
>TRBV6-4|TRBD1|TRBJ1-1|few
TGTGCCAGCAGTGAACGGTTACAGGGGACCACTGAAGCTTTCTTT
CASSERLQGTTEAFF
>TRBV6-5|.|TRBJ2-7|.
TGTGCCAGCAGTTACCTTTCGACACGGACACCGCGGTACTTC
CASSYLSTRTPRYF
>TRBV7-9|TRBD1|TRBJ1-6|.
TGTGCCAGCAGCCCGCCCACTGGGACAGGCAATTCACCCCTCCACTTT
CASSPPTGTGNSPLHF
>TRBV6-1|TRBD2|TRBJ2-1|.
TGTGCCAGCAGTGTGACTAGCGGGAGTTCCTACAATGAGCAGTTCTTC
CASSVTSGSSYNEQFF
>TRBV24-1|TRBD1|TRBJ2-5|.
TGTGCCACCAGTGACGGGACAGGGGCCCGGGAGACCCAGTACTTC
CATSDGTGARETQYF
>TRBV10-3|.|TRBJ2-7|many
TGTGCCATCAGCTCGGGGGCCTACGAGCAGTACTTC
CAISSGAYEQYF
>TRBV7-9|TRBD1|TRBJ2-5|once
TGTGCCAGCAGCTTATCCTTAGGGGGCGGTGAGACCCAGTACTTC
CASSLSLGGGETQYF
>TRBV3-1|.|TRBJ1-2|few
TGTGCCAGCAGCCAAGGGATGGGAGGGGCCTATGGCTACACCTTC
CASSQGMGGAYGYTF
>TRBV4-1|.|TRBJ1-6|many
TGCGCCAGCAGCCAACGGGACGGCGATTCACCCCTCCACTTT
CASSQRDGDSPLHF
>TRBV11-1|TRBD2|TRBJ2-1|.
TGTGCCAGCAGTCGTCGGGCGGGGGGGCTGTTCTACAATGAGCAGTTCTTC
CASSRRAGGLFYNEQFF
>TRBV4-3|TRBD1|TRBJ1-4|few
TGCGCCAGCAGCCAACCACAGGGGAATGAAAAACTGTTTTTT
CASSQPQGNEKLFF
>TRBV9|TRBD1|TRBJ2-2|many
TGTGCCAGCAGCGTCTCAGGGGGCGGGGAGCTGTTTTTT
CASSVSGGGELFF
>TRBV19|.|TRBJ1-1|many
TGTGCCAGTAGTATACTCTCGGGGGCTGAAGCTTTCTTT
CASSILSGAEAFF
>TRBV5-1|.|TRBJ2-5|many
TGCGCCAGCAGCTTGGAAGGGAAAGAGACCCAGTACTTC
CASSLEGKETQYF
>TRBV6-5|.|TRBJ1-4|many
TGTGCCAGCAGGACGGACGCGGAAAAACTGTTTTTT
CASRTDAEKLFF
>TRBV25-1|.|TRBJ1-2|few
TGTGCCAGCAGCCTCGGGATCAACTATGGCTACACCTTC
CASSLGINYGYTF
>TRBV6-2/TRBV6-3|TRBD1|TRBJ2-7|few
TGTGCCAGCAGTCTCCGGGGGACAGGGGGCTCCTACGAGCAGTACTTC
CASSLRGTGGSYEQYF
>TRBV29-1|TRBD2|TRBJ2-7|many
TGCAGCGTTGAAGATCGGCTAGCGGGGGTCTACGAGCAGTACTTC
CSVEDRLAGVYEQYF
>TRBV6-1|TRBD2|TRBJ2-1|.
TGTGCCAGCAGTTTTATCCGCGGGAGCTACAATGGGCAGTTCTTC
CASSFIRGSYNGQFF
>TRBV2|TRBD1|TRBJ1-6|.
TGTGCCAGCCGGGAGGATGGGACAGGGAGTTTT
CASREDGTGSF
>TRBV7-8|TRBD2|TRBJ2-7|many
TGTGCCAGCAGCTCCCCAGCGACTAGCGGGGGACACTACGAGCAGTACTTC
CASSSPATSGGHYEQYF
>TRBV19|.|TRBJ1-4|.
TGTGCCAGTAGTCCAGGGTTTGATGAAAAACTGTTTTTT
CASSPGFDEKLFF
>TRBV27|TRBD1|TRBJ2-3|many
TGTGCCAGCAGTTGGGACAGATCGCTCACAGATACGCAGTATTTT
CASSWDRSLTDTQYF
>TRBV24-1|.|TRBJ1-1|.
TGTGCCACCAGTGATATGAGGGGTGAAGCTTTCTTT
CATSDMRGEAFF
>TRBV27|.|TRBJ1-5|few
TGTGCCAGCAGACCCGGACGGATCAATCAGCCCCAGCATTTT
CASRPGRINQPQHF
>TRBV12-3/TRBV12-4|.|TRBJ1-5|many
TGTGCCAGCAGTTGGTCCAGGGGCAATCAGCCCCAGCATTTT
CASSWSRGNQPQHF
>TRBV2|TRBD1|TRBJ2-5|.
TGTGCCACGGGACAGGGAGGAGAGACCCAGTACTTC
CATGQGGETQYF
>TRBV15|.|TRBJ1-4|few
TGTGCCACCAGCAGAGGACAGGCAACTAATGAAAAACTGTTTTTT
CATSRGQATNEKLFF
>TRBV7-2|TRBD1|TRBJ2-7|many
TGTGCCAGCAGCTTAGACGACAGGGGGCGCGAGCAGTACTTC
CASSLDDRGREQYF
>TRBV4-1|.|TRBJ2-7|many
TGCGCCAGCAGCCCCCTTAGAGGAGGTGGATACGAGCAGTACTTC
CASSPLRGGGYEQYF
>TRBV25-1|.|TRBJ2-5|.
TGTGCCAGCAGTGAATATTGCAGCTTAGGGTCGGAGACCCAGTACTTC
CASSEYCSLGSETQYF
>TRBV19|TRBD2|TRBJ2-5|many
TGTGCCAGTAGTGGGGGGGAAGAGACCCAGTACTTC
CASSGGEETQYF
>TRBV29-1|.|TRBJ1-3|.
TGCAGCGTTGAGGGAGGGGGCTCTGGAAACACCATATATTTT
CSVEGGGSGNTIYF
>TRBV27|TRBD2|TRBJ2-7|.
TGTGCCAGCAGTCCTGCTTCATCGGGAGAATGGACTAGCCGTTACGAGCAGTACTTC
CASSPASSGEWTSRYEQYF